One and the same sample provided the 7 T cell receptor beta chains below, sequenced in a study of blood T cell repertoires in COVID-19. Libraries were prepared by immunoSEQ multiplex PCR; TCRdb keeps only in-frame clonotypes and omits some of them. The data contain about 150,000 clones, approximately 90% of them singletons. Sample: peripheral blood. The receptors originated from a woman between 65 and 79 years old with acute or convalescent COVID-19.

V usage is TRBV19 and J usage is TRBJ2-4; 9 bases are shared with TRBD1. J gave up 1 base and V 2 bases, and 6 bases lay outside the gene matches. Germline V gives CDR1 LNHDA, CDR2 SQIVND (reference sequence). The CDR3 runs 17 residues. CDR3 bases: TGTGCCAGTAGTATAATACCACAGGGGGCGGCCAAAAACATTCAGTACTTC. It translates to CASSIIPQGAAKNIQYF.

The V and J genes are TRBV12-3 or TRBV12-4 and TRBJ1-6; 7 bases align to TRBD1. Trimming at V came to 9 bases and at J to 7 bases, leaving 6 bases not matched to a gene. This CDR3 contains 13 residues. CDR3 in amino acids: CASRQTGNSPLHF. The CDR3 DNA sequence: TGTGCCAGTAGACAGACAGGGAATTCACCCCTCCACTTT.

This clone occurred once. The chain employs TRBV18 and TRBJ1-4; D is possibly TRBD1 (6 bases). From germline, CDR1 is KGHSH and CDR2 LQKENI. The CDR3 contains 14 residues. V dropped 5 bases and J dropped 3 bases, with 10 bases sitting between them. CDR3 residues: CASSFTGPNEKLFF. For the CDR3, the DNA is TGTGCCAGCTCATTTACAGGGCCTAATGAAAAACTGTTTTTT. The variable domain in full, completed from reference TRBV18 and TRBJ1-4, reads NAGVMQNPRHLVRRRGQEARLRCSPMKGHSHVYWYRQLPEEGLKFMVYLQKENIIDESGMPKERFSAEFPKEGPSILRIQQVVRGDSAAYFCASSFTGPNEKLFFGSGTQLSVL.

The chain links TRBV6-5 to TRBJ2-5; TRBD1 matches at 10 bases. V shed 5 bases and J 5 bases; nucleotides not matched to a gene: 5. Germline V CDR1 and CDR2: MNHEY, SVGAGI. The CDR3 sequence is 14 residues long. CDR3 nucleotides: TGTGCCAGCAGTAGGACAGGGGGGTGGGAGACCCAGTACTTC. Translating gives CASSRTGGWETQYF.

V and J are TRBV6-4 and TRBJ1-2, with D possibly being TRBD1 (5 bases). The germline gives CDR1 MRHNA, CDR2 SNTAGT. This CDR3 contains 13 residues. Between the trimmed V and J ends, which lost 10 bases and 0 bases, there was a span of 12 bases. CDR3 loop: CATSDRTNYGYTF. The CDR3 DNA sequence: TGTGCCACCTCCGACAGAACTAACTATGGCTACACCTTC.

CDR3 coding DNA: TGTGCCAGTAGTTCTTCTAGACCCGGGGGTTCACCCCTCCACTTT. This codes for CASSSSRPGGSPLHF. This chain joins TRBV19 and TRBJ1-6; tentative D call: TRBD1 (5 bases). V lost 5 bases and J lost 9, with 17 bases in between. The CDR3 is made up of 15 amino acids. Germline lookup yields CDR1 LNHDA and CDR2 SQIVND (reference sequence).

The CDR3 DNA follows: TGTGCCGCCCGGACAGAGAGCTCCTATAATTCACCCCTCCACTTT. Amino acids: CAARTESSYNSPLHF. The rearrangement uses TRBV30 and TRBJ1-6; D perhaps matches TRBD1 (6 bases). The CDR3 consists of 15 residues. Germline V gene data show CDR1 as GTSNPN and CDR2 as SVGIG (reference sequence). V dropped 8 bases and J dropped 0 bases, with 14 bases sitting between them.